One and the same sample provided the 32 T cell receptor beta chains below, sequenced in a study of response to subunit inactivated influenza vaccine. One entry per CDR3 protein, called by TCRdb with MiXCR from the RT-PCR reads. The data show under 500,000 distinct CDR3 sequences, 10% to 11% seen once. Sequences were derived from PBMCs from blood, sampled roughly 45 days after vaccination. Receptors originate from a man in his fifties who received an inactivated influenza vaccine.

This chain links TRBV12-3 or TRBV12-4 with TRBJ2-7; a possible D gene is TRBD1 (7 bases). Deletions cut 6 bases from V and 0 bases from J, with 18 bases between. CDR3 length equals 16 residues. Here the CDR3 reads CASSLEGAHSSYEQYF. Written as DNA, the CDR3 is TGTGCCAGCAGCCTGGAGGGGGCCCATAGCTCCTACGAGCAGTACTTC.

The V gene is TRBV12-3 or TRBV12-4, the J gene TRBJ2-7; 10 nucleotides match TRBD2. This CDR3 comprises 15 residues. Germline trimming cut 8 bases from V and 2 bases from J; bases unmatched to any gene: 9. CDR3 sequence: CASSSLSGRAYEQYF. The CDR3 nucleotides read TGTGCCAGCTCCTCCCTCAGCGGGAGGGCCTACGAGCAGTACTTC.

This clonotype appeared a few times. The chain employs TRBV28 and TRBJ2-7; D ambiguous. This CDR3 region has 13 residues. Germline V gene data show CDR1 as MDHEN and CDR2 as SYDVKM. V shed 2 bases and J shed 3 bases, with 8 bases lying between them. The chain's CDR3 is CASSLPPIYEQYF. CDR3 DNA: TGTGCCAGCAGTTTACCTCCAATCTACGAGCAGTACTTC.

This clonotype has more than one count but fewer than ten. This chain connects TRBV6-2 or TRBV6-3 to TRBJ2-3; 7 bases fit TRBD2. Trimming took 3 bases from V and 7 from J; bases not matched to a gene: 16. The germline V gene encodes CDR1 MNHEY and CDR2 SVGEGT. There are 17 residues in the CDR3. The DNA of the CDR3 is TGTGCCAGCAGTTATTCGATTGCGGGGGACTTTTCGAATACGCAGTATTTT. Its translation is CASSYSIAGDFSNTQYF.

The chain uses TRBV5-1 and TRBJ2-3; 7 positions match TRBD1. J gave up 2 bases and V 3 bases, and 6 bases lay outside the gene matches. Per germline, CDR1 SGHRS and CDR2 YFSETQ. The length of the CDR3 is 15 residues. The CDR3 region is CASSSGGFDTDTQYF. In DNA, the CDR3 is TGCGCCAGCAGCTCAGGGGGTTTCGACACAGATACGCAGTATTTT.

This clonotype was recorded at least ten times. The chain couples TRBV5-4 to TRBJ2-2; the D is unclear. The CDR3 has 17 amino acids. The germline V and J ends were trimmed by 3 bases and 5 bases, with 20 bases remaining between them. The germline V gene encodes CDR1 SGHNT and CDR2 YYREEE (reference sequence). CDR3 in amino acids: CASSWLGDWNRTGELFF. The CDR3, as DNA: TGTGCCAGCAGCTGGCTGGGCGACTGGAATCGGACCGGGGAGCTGTTTTTT.

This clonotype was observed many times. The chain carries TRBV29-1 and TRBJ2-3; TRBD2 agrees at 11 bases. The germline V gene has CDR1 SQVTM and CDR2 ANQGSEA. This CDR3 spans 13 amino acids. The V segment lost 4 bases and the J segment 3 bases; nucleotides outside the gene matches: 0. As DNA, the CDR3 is TGCAGCGTTGGACTAGCGGGAACAGATACGCAGTATTTT. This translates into CSVGLAGTDTQYF.

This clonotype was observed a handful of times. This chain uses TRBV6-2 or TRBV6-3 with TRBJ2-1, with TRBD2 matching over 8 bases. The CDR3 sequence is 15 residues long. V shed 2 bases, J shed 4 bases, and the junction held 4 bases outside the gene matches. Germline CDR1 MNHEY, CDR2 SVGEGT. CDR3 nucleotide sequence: TGTGCCAGCAGTTACGTGTCTAGCGGGTACAATGAGCAGTTCTTC. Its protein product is CASSYVSSGYNEQFF.

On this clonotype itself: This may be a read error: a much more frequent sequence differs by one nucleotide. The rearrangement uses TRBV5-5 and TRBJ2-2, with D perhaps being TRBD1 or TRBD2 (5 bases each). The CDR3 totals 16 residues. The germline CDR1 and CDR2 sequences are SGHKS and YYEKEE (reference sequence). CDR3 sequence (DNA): TGTGCCAGCAGCTTCTCTCACAGACAGAACACCGGGGAGCTGGTTTTT. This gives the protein CASSFSHRQNTGELVF.

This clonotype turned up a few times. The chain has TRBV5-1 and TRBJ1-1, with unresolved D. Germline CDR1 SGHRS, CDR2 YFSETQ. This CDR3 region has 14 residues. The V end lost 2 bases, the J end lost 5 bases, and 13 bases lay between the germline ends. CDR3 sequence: CASSFLDVGTEAFF. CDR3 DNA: TGCGCCAGCAGCTTCCTGGACGTTGGGACTGAAGCTTTCTTT. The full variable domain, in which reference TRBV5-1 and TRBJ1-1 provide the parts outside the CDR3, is KAGVTQTPRYLIKTRGQQVTLSCSPISGHRSVSWYQQTPGQGLQFLFEYFSETQRNKGNFPGRFSGRQFSNSRSEMNVSTLELGDSALYLCASSFLDVGTEAFFGQGTRLTVV.

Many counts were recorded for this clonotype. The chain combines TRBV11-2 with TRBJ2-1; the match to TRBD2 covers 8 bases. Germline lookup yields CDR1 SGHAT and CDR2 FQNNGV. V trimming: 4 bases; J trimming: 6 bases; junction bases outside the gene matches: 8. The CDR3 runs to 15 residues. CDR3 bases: TGTGCCAGCAGCTCTAGCGGGCGGGGGTCCAATGAGCAGTTCTTC. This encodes CASSSSGRGSNEQFF.

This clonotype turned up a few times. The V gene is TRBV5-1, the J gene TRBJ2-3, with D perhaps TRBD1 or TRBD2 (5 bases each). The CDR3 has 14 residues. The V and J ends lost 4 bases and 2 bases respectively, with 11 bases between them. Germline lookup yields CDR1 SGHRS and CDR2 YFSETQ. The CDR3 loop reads CASSGGSYTDTQYF. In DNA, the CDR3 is TGCGCCAGCAGCGGGGGATCTTACACAGATACGCAGTATTTT.

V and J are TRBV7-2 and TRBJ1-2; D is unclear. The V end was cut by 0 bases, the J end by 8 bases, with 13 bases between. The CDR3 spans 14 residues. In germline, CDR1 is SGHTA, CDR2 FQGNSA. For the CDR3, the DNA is TGTGCCAGCAGCTTAGCAGGAAGGACCGAGGGCTACACCTTC. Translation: CASSLAGRTEGYTF.

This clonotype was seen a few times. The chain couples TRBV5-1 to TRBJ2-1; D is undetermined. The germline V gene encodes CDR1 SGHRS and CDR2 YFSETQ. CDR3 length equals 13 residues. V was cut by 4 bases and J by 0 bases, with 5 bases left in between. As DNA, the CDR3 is TGCGCCAGCAGCATCCGCTCCTACAATGAGCAGTTCTTC. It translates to CASSIRSYNEQFF.

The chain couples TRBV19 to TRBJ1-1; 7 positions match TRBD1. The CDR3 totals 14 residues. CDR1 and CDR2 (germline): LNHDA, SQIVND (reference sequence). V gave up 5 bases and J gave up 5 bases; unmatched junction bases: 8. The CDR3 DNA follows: TGTGCCAGTAGTCTTTGGACAGGTGTGACTGAAGCTTTCTTT. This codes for CASSLWTGVTEAFF.

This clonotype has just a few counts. The CDR3 here is CASSLEMGPGYEQFF. Here the CDR3 DNA reads TGTGCCAGCAGCCTAGAGATGGGACCCGGATATGAGCAGTTCTTC. The V gene is TRBV7-2, the J gene TRBJ2-1; D assignment may be TRBD1 or TRBD2 (5 bases each). Looked up from germline, CDR1 is SGHTA and CDR2 is FQGNSA. The CDR3 has 15 residues. Trimming removed 5 bases at V and 8 bases at J, with 19 bases between.

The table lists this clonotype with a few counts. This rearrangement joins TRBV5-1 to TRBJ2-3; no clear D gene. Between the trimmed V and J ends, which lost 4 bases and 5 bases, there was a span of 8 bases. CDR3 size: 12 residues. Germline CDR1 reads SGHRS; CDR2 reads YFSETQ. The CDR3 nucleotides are TGCGCCAGCAGCACCGAAGGAGATACGCAGTATTTT. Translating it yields CASSTEGDTQYF.

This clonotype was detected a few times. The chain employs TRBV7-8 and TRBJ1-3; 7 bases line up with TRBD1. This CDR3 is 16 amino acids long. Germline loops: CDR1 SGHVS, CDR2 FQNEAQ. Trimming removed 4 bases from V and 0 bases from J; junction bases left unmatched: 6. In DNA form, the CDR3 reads TGTGCCAGCAGCTCGAGATGGACAGGCTCTGGAAACACCATATATTTT. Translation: CASSSRWTGSGNTIYF.

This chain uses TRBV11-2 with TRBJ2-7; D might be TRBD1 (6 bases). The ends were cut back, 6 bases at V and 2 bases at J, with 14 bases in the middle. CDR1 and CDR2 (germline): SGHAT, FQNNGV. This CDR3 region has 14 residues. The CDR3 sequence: CASRYRDRTYEQYF. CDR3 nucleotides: TGTGCCAGCAGGTACAGGGACCGGACCTACGAGCAGTACTTC.

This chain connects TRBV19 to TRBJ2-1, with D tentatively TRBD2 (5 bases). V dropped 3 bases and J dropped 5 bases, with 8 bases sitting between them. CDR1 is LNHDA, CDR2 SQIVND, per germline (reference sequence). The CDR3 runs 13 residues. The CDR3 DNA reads TGTGCCAGTAGTATTGTGACTAACAATGAGCAGTTCTTC. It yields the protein CASSIVTNNEQFF. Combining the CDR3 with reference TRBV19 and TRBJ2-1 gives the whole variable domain DGGITQSPKYLFRKEGQNVTLSCEQNLNHDAMYWYRQDPGQGLRLIYYSQIVNDFQKGDIAEGYSVSREKKESFPLTVTSAQKNPTAFYLCASSIVTNNEQFFGPGTRLTVL.

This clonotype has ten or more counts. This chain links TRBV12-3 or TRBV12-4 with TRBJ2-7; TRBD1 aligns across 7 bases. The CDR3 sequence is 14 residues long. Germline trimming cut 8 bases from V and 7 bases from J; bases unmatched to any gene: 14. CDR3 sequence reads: CASRPGQTGGEQYF. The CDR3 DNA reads TGTGCCAGCCGACCGGGACAGACAGGTGGGGAGCAGTACTTC.

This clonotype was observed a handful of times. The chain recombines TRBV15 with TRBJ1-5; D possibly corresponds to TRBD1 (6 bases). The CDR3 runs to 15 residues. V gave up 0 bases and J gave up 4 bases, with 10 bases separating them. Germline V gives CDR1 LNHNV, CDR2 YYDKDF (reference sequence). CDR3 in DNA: TGTGCCACCAGCAGAGATAAAGGGGGTAATCAGCCCCAGCATTTT. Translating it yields CATSRDKGGNQPQHF.

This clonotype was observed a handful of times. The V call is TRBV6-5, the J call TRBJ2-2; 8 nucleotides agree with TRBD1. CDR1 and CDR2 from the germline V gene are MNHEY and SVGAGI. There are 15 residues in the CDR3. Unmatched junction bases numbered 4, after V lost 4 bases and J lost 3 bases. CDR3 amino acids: CASSSDREYTGELFF. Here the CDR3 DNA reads TGTGCCAGCAGTTCGGACAGGGAGTACACCGGGGAGCTGTTTTTT.

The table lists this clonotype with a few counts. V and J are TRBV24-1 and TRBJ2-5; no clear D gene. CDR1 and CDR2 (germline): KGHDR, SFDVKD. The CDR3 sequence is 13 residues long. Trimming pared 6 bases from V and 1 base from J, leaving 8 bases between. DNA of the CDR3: TGTGCCACCAGTTCCGACGGCCAAGAGACCCAGTACTTC. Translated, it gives CATSSDGQETQYF.

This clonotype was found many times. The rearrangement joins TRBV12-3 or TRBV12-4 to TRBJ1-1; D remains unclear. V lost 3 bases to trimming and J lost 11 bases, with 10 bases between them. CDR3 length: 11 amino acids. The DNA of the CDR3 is TGTGCCAGCAGTTTTCACGGTGGGGCTTTCTTT. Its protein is CASSFHGGAFF.

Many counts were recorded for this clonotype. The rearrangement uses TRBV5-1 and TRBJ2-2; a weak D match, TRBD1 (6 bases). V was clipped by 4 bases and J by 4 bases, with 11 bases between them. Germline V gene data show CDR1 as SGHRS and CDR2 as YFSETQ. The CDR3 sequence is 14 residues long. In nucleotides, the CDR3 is TGCGCCAGCAGCCACCCCAGGGGCACCGGGGAGCTGTTTTTT. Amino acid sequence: CASSHPRGTGELFF.

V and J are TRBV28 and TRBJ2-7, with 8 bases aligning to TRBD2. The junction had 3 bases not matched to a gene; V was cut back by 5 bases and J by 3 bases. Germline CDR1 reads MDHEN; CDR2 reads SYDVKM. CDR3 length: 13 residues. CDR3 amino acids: CASSIAGRYEQYF. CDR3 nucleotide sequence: TGTGCCAGCAGTATAGCGGGACGCTACGAGCAGTACTTC.

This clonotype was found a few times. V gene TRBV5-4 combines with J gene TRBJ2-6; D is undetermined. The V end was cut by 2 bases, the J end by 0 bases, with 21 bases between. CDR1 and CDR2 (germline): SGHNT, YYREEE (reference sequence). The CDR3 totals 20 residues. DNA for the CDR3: TGTGCCAGCAGCTTCCCTTACCTGGGTTCCCACGACTCTGGGGCCAACGTCCTGACTTTC. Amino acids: CASSFPYLGSHDSGANVLTF. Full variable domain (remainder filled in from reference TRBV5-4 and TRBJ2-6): ETGVTQSPTHLIKTRGQQVTLRCSSQSGHNTVSWYQQALGQGPQFIFQYYREEENGRGNFPPRFSGLQFPNYSSELNVNALELDDSALYLCASSFPYLGSHDSGANVLTFGAGSRLTVL.

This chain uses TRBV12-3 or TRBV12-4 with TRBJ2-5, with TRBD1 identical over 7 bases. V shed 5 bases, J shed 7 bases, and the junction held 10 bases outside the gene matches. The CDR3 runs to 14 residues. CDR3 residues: CASSMGQPPGTQYF. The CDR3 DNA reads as TGTGCCAGCAGTATGGGACAGCCGCCGGGGACCCAGTACTTC.

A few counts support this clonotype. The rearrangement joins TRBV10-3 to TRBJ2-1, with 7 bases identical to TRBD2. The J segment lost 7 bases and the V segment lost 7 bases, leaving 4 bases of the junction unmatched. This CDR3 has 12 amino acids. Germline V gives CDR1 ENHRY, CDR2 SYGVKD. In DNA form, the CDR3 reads TGTGCCATCAACGGGGGGAGGAATGAGCAGTTCTTC. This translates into CAINGGRNEQFF.

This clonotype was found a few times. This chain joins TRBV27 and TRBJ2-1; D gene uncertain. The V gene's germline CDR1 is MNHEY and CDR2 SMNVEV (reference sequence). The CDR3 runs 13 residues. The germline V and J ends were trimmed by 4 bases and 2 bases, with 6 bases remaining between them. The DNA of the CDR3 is TGTGCCAGCAGTTCCTTCGCCTACAATGAGCAGTTCTTC. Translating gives CASSSFAYNEQFF.

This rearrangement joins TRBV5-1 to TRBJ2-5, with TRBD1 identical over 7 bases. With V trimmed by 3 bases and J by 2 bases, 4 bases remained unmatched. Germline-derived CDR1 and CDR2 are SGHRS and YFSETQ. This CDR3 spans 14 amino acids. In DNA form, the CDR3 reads TGCGCCAGCAGCTCCTACAGGGGACAAGAGACCCAGTACTTC. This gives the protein CASSSYRGQETQYF.